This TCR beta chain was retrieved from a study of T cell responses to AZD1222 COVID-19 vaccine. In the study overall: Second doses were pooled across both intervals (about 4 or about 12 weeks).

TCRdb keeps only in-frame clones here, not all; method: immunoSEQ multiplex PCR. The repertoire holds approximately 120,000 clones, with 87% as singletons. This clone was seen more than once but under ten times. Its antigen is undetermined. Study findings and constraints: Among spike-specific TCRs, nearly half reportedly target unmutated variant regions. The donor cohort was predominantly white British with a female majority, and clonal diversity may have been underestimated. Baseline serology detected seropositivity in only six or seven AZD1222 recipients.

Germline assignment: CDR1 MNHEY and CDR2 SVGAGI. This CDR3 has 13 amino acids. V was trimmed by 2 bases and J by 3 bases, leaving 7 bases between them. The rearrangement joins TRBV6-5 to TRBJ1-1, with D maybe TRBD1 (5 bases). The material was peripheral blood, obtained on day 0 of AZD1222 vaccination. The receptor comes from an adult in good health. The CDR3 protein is CASSYGAYTEAFF. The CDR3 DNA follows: TGTGCCAGCAGTTACGGGGCGTACACTGAAGCTTTCTTT.